The 30 T cell receptor beta chains in this list originate from one sample, sequenced in a study of cytomegalovirus exposure and HLA in healthy donors. Both 60 Vbeta primers and 13 Jbeta primers went into the PCR. TCRdb's copy holds only in-frame clones and misses some; the assay was immunoSEQ multiplex PCR. The table lists around 79,000 clones, 65% to 75% of them singletons. Material for sequencing was PBMCs. Every receptor here comes from a woman aged 35 to 49 in good health and CMV-seropositive.

The chain carries TRBV5-4 and TRBJ2-3; perhaps TRBD2 as D (6 bases). Between the trimmed V and J ends, which lost 4 bases and 1 base, there was a span of 13 bases. CDR1 is SGHNT and CDR2 is YYREEE in the germline V gene (reference sequence). The CDR3 spans 15 residues. The CDR3: CASSRGTAGTDTQYF. The CDR3 DNA reads as TGTGCCAGCAGCCGCGGGACCGCCGGCACAGATACGCAGTATTTT.

The CDR3 region has the DNA TGTGCCAGCAGTTACTCGACAGGAAACCAAGAGACCCAGTACTTC. It yields the protein CASSYSTGNQETQYF. The V and J genes are TRBV6-5 and TRBJ2-5; a possible D gene is TRBD1 (6 bases). CDR3 size: 15 residues. Germline V lookup: CDR1 MNHEY, CDR2 SVGAGI. V lost 0 bases to trimming and J lost 0 bases, with 8 bases between them.

This clone has just one count. The chain employs TRBV27 and TRBJ2-7; TRBD2 might be the D (5 bases). The length of the CDR3 is 15 residues. CDR1 and CDR2 from the germline V gene are MNHEY and SMNVEV (reference sequence). V lost 2 bases, J lost 0 bases, and 11 bases lay in between. DNA for the CDR3: TGTGCCAGCAGTTTAGGCGGGCCCAGCTCCTACGAGCAGTACTTC. Its translation: CASSLGGPSSYEQYF.

This clone was recorded a few times. The V and J genes are TRBV19 and TRBJ2-1; no reliable D call. The CDR3 totals 15 residues. Trimming took off 3 bases at V and 0 bases at J, with 9 bases between the two ends. The germline V gene has CDR1 LNHDA and CDR2 SQIVND (reference sequence). The CDR3 is CASSMAHYSYNEQFF. As DNA, the CDR3 is TGTGCCAGTAGTATGGCCCACTACTCCTACAATGAGCAGTTCTTC.

This rearrangement joins TRBV7-9 to TRBJ1-1; TRBD1 is a possible D gene (6 bases). The germline V gene encodes CDR1 SEHNR and CDR2 FQNEAQ (reference sequence). V lost 5 bases, J lost 1 base, and 14 bases lay in between. CDR3 size: 15 residues. Written as DNA, the CDR3 is TGTGCCAGCAGCCCCCTGAAAGGGGGGAACACTGAAGCTTTCTTT. Translation gives CASSPLKGGNTEAFF.

The rearrangement uses TRBV10-3 and TRBJ2-7, with D possibly matching TRBD1 (6 bases). Deletions cut 3 bases from V and 2 bases from J, with 11 bases between. The germline gives CDR1 ENHRY, CDR2 SYGVKD. The CDR3 consists of 14 residues. CDR3: CAISETGIPYEQYF. Written as DNA, the CDR3 is TGTGCCATCAGTGAAACAGGGATCCCCTACGAGCAGTACTTC.

The CDR3: CSVDGTGTGGDEQYF. For the CDR3, the DNA is TGCAGCGTCGACGGGACCGGGACAGGGGGCGACGAGCAGTACTTC. V usage is TRBV29-1 and J usage is TRBJ2-7; the match to TRBD1 covers 12 bases. V was pared by 6 bases and J by 5 bases, with 11 bases of the junction left unmatched. Germline V gives CDR1 SQVTM, CDR2 ANQGSEA. This CDR3 is 15 amino acids long.

This rearrangement joins TRBV5-1 to TRBJ2-3; 10 bases map to TRBD2. With V trimmed by 6 bases and J by 4 bases, 5 bases remained unmatched. Germline CDR1 reads SGHRS; CDR2 reads YFSETQ. The CDR3 loop spans 14 amino acids. In DNA form, the CDR3 reads TGCGCCAGCAAGCGGGAGGGCCTCTCAGATACGCAGTATTTT. Translation: CASKREGLSDTQYF.

This chain links TRBV28 with TRBJ1-3; 8 positions match TRBD1. The CDR3 extends over 16 amino acids. V gave up 7 bases and J gave up 0 bases; unmatched junction bases: 8. Germline CDR1 and CDR2: MDHEN and SYDVKM. CDR3 region: CASKRTGLSSGNTIYF. The DNA of the CDR3 is TGTGCCAGCAAAAGGACAGGGCTGAGCTCTGGAAACACCATATATTTT.

This chain connects TRBV27 to TRBJ1-5, with D tentatively TRBD1 (5 bases). Trimming pared 6 bases from V and 2 bases from J, leaving 14 bases between. Germline assignment: CDR1 MNHEY and CDR2 SMNVEV (reference sequence). There are 15 residues in the CDR3. Written as DNA, the CDR3 is TGTGCCAGCAGCCCTATGGCAGGGCGCAATCAGCCCCAGCATTTT. Amino acids: CASSPMAGRNQPQHF.

The chain links TRBV7-2 to TRBJ2-5; 9 bases are a match to TRBD1. The J segment lost 5 bases and the V segment lost 10 bases, leaving 11 bases of the junction unmatched. Germline V gene lookup returns CDR1 SGHTA and CDR2 FQGNSA. This CDR3 comprises 14 residues. The CDR3 DNA reads as TGTGCCACCTCGGGACAGGGAAGGGTGGAGACCCAGTACTTC. It specifies CATSGQGRVETQYF.

On this clone: Germline and junction disagree at one end, which may indicate a read error. The chain has TRBV5-3 and TRBJ1-4; no clear D. Being an ORF, TRBV5-3 has a function that is uncertain. The length of the CDR3 is 13 residues. CDR3 region: CARSLAGLGSGRF. The CDR3 nucleotides are TGTGCCAGAAGCTTGGCCGGTTTGGGCAGCGGGAGGTTT.

CDR3 protein: CASRGGQVGNTIYF. The CDR3 bases are TGTGCCAGCAGAGGGGGACAGGTCGGAAACACCATATATTTT. The chain links TRBV28 to TRBJ1-3; TRBD1 matches 8 bases. Unmatched junction bases numbered 5, after V lost 6 bases and J lost 4 bases. CDR3 size: 14 residues. Germline CDR1 and CDR2: MDHEN and SYDVKM.

This clone was observed once. The V gene is TRBV29-1, the J gene TRBJ1-2; 8 bases align to TRBD1. The CDR3 totals 15 residues. The V and J ends lost 5 bases and 8 bases, in that order; junction bases with no gene match: 16. Germline V CDR1 and CDR2: SQVTM, ANQGSEA. In nucleotides, the CDR3 is TGCAGCGTTTGGGGCGGGACAGGTGTGGAAGTGGGCTACACCTTC. This translates into CSVWGGTGVEVGYTF. The variable domain in full, with the rest retrieved from reference TRBV29-1 and TRBJ1-2, is SAVISQKPSRDICQRGTSLTIQCQVDSQVTMMFWYRQQPGQSLTLIATANQGSEATYESGFVIDKFPISRPNLTFSTLTVSNMSPEDSSIYLCSVWGGTGVEVGYTFGSGTRLTVV.

This chain joins TRBV18 and TRBJ2-1, with a weak D call TRBD1 (5 bases). The V gene's germline CDR1 is KGHSH and CDR2 LQKENI. V was cut by 3 bases and J by 5 bases, with 14 bases left in between. The CDR3 totals 15 residues. The CDR3 DNA reads TGTGCCAGCTCACCGAATCAGGGTGGGCACAATGAGCAGTTCTTC. This translates into CASSPNQGGHNEQFF.

The chain combines TRBV7-9 with TRBJ1-2, with 8 bases that match TRBD1. CDR1 is SEHNR and CDR2 is FQNEAQ in the germline V gene (reference sequence). Trimming removed 3 bases from V and 2 bases from J; junction bases left unmatched: 8. The CDR3 totals 16 residues. The CDR3 reads CASSLDRVELNYGYTF. CDR3 DNA: TGTGCCAGCAGCTTGGACAGGGTCGAACTCAACTATGGCTACACCTTC.

The chain carries TRBV7-9 and TRBJ2-2; 9 bases align to TRBD2. The J segment lost 3 bases and the V segment lost 5 bases, leaving 10 bases of the junction unmatched. CDR1 is SEHNR, CDR2 FQNEAQ, per germline (reference sequence). This CDR3 contains 17 residues. In nucleotides, the CDR3 is TGTGCCAGCAGCGAATCGCGGGGGGGCCTGGACACCGGGGAGCTGTTTTTT. This encodes CASSESRGGLDTGELFF.

Turning to this clone: Mismatch with germline at one junction end may stem from a read error. This chain joins TRBV7-9 and TRBJ1-1, with D perhaps TRBD1 (5 bases). CDR1 and CDR2 (germline): SEHNR, FQNEAQ (reference sequence). CDR3 length equals 12 residues. The CDR3 DNA reads TGTTCCAGCAGGTATATGGACAAAGAAGCTTTCTTT. Translating gives CSSRYMDKEAFF.

This clone was recorded once. The chain combines TRBV27 with TRBJ2-6; 9 positions agree with TRBD2. Germline CDR1 and CDR2: MNHEY and SMNVEV (reference sequence). The CDR3 runs 17 residues. Trimming took 7 bases from V and 0 from J; bases not matched to a gene: 7. The CDR3 spells CASTTSGRHSGANVLTF. CDR3 coding DNA: TGTGCCAGCACCACTAGCGGGCGCCACTCTGGGGCCAACGTCCTGACTTTC.

The V call is TRBV4-3, the J call TRBJ2-7, with D uncertain. Trimming left V 1 base short and J 1 base short, with 14 bases between. The V gene's germline CDR1 is LGHNA and CDR2 YSLEER. The CDR3 loop spans 16 amino acids. The CDR3 DNA is TGCGCCAGCAGCCAAGGTTGGGCAGAACCTTCCTACGAGCAGTACTTC. It is translated as CASSQGWAEPSYEQYF.

This clone was recorded at least ten times. The chain joins TRBV5-1 to TRBJ2-3; tentatively, D is TRBD2 (6 bases). Germline values: CDR1 SGHRS, CDR2 YFSETQ. CDR3 length equals 14 residues. V lost 2 bases to trimming and J lost 0 bases, with 7 bases between them. The CDR3 is CASSFSGSTDTQYF. The CDR3 nucleotides read TGCGCCAGCAGCTTTAGCGGCAGCACAGATACGCAGTATTTT.

The gene calls are TRBV25-1 and TRBJ2-6; D is possibly TRBD1 (5 bases). CDR1 is MGHDK and CDR2 is SYGVNS in the germline V gene. CDR3 length equals 16 residues. The V gene lost 8 bases and the J gene lost 1 base, with 15 bases spanning the gap. The CDR3 is CASAKWAGSGANVLTF. Written as DNA, the CDR3 is TGTGCCAGCGCAAAATGGGCAGGGTCTGGGGCCAACGTCCTGACTTTC.

The chain is built from TRBV9 and TRBJ1-4, with a tentative D call TRBD1 (5 bases). The germline gives CDR1 SGDLS, CDR2 YYNGEE. Deletions cut 3 bases from V and 7 bases from J, with 13 bases between. This CDR3 has 14 amino acids. The CDR3 nucleotides are TGTGCCAGCAGCGGAAAGGGACTTGGTGAAAAACTGTTTTTT. Its protein product is CASSGKGLGEKLFF.

CDR3 in amino acids: CASLTYTGDYEQYF. As DNA, the CDR3 is TGTGCCAGCTTGACTTACACAGGGGACTACGAGCAGTACTTC. The chain links TRBV28 to TRBJ2-7, with 7 bases matching TRBD1. This CDR3 contains 14 residues. Germline V lookup: CDR1 MDHEN, CDR2 SYDVKM. J was trimmed by 3 bases and V by 8 bases; bases with no gene match: 10.

The rearrangement links TRBV5-1 to TRBJ1-2; 7 bases are a match to TRBD1. The CDR3 has 17 residues. After removal of 0 bases from V and 2 bases from J, the junction contained 10 bases not matched to a gene. Germline CDR1 is SGHRS and CDR2 is YFSETQ. The CDR3 bases are TGCGCCAGCAGCTTGGGTGACAGGGTTCGGGGAAACTATGGCTACACCTTC. Translation: CASSLGDRVRGNYGYTF.

The chain carries TRBV27 and TRBJ1-1, with a possible D match to TRBD1 (6 bases). V lost 5 bases, J lost 0 bases, and 16 bases lay in between. This CDR3 region has 16 residues. Germline CDR1 reads MNHEY; CDR2 reads SMNVEV (reference sequence). CDR3: CASSPRTANLNTEAFF. The DNA for the CDR3 is TGTGCCAGCAGTCCAAGGACAGCCAATTTGAACACTGAAGCTTTCTTT.

V and J are TRBV5-4 and TRBJ1-2; 7 positions match TRBD1. The CDR3 runs to 14 residues. V shed 5 bases and J 0 bases; nucleotides not matched to a gene: 4. Per germline, CDR1 SGHNT and CDR2 YYREEE (reference sequence). The CDR3 coding sequence is TGTGCCAGCAGACAGGGGTTAGCTAACTATGGCTACACCTTC. Amino acid sequence: CASRQGLANYGYTF.

The chain joins TRBV27 to TRBJ2-1; 7 nucleotides match TRBD1. The CDR3 extends over 15 amino acids. The germline V gene has CDR1 MNHEY and CDR2 SMNVEV (reference sequence). With 5 bases clipped from V and 4 bases from J, the junction kept 8 bases outside the gene matches. The CDR3 DNA sequence: TGTGCCAGCAGTCCCGGGACAGCGGAGTACAATGAGCAGTTCTTC. Residues: CASSPGTAEYNEQFF.

This clone was observed a handful of times. The V gene is TRBV19, the J gene TRBJ2-3; 12 bases match TRBD2. The CDR3 consists of 17 residues. From germline, CDR1 is LNHDA and CDR2 SQIVND (reference sequence). Trimming took 5 bases from V and 0 from J; bases not matched to a gene: 6. The DNA of the CDR3 is TGTGCCAGTAGTCCTCGGACTAGCGGGATTAGCACAGATACGCAGTATTTT. Amino acid sequence: CASSPRTSGISTDTQYF.

This chain links TRBV9 with TRBJ2-3, with D unclear. CDR1 is SGDLS, CDR2 YYNGEE, per germline. Trimming removed 0 bases at V and 5 bases at J, with 13 bases between. The CDR3 runs 15 residues. CDR3 loop: CASSVDPSYRDTQYF. As DNA, the CDR3 is TGTGCCAGCAGCGTAGACCCAAGTTATAGAGATACGCAGTATTTT. The variable domain in full, with the rest retrieved from reference TRBV9 and TRBJ2-3, is DSGVTQTPKHLITATGQRVTLRCSPRSGDLSVYWYQQSLDQGLQFLIQYYNGEERAKGNILERFSAQQFPDLHSELNLSSLELGDSALYFCASSVDPSYRDTQYFGPGTRLTVL.